The clone carrying this TCR beta chain was detected many times. The trim removed 9 bases at V and 12 bases at J, leaving 17 bases unmatched. This CDR3 contains 14 residues. The germline CDR1 and CDR2 sequences are MNHNS and SASEGT. With 10-nucleotide random UMIs, 5'RACE was used to make the cDNA. TCRdb re-called the 5' RACE reads with MiXCR, one entry per CDR3 protein. The sample includes 50,000 to 60,000 distinct CDR3 sequences, under 4.5% of them seen just once. This sample stems from a study of neurological immune-mediated disorders. This chain joins TRBV6-1 and TRBJ2-1; 7 bases are shared with TRBD2. The sequenced sample was CD4+ T cells from blood. The TCR sequence derives from a woman in her forties with multiple sclerosis. CDR3 in DNA: TGTGCCAGTAGGACTAGTTTTTTGACTGGTCGGCAGTTCTTC. This translates into CASRTSFLTGRQFF.